The clone carrying this TCR beta chain occurred once. Its target is unknown. These data belong to a study of blood T cells in healthy people across ages. The CDR3 totals 12 residues. Trimming took 0 bases from V and 7 from J, leaving 6 bases between them. In germline, CDR1 is SNHLY, CDR2 FYNNEI. Together with a sample-barcoded 5' primer, a J-beta primer mix was included in a second PCR lasting roughly 7 to 11 cycles. The template-switch adaptor was a 5' adaptor with 12 random nucleotides. It tagged each cDNA molecule. TCRdb itself ran the 5' RACE reads through MiXCR, one entry per CDR3 protein. The sample contains over 600,000 distinct CDR3 sequences, more than 50% of which appear only once. Study results and limitations: Samples with more naive T cells showed higher observed beta diversity. Donors of long life had a larger count of naive CD4+ cells and greater diversity than aged donors.

The source is a man aged 35-49 years in good health. This chain joins TRBV2 and TRBJ1-2; D remains unclear. The source material was blood. CDR3 nucleotide sequence: TGTGCCAGCAGTGAAGCGGGTGGTGGCTACACCTTC. Translation: CASSEAGGGYTF.